The rows below give T cell receptor beta chains drawn from one sample of a study of blood T cell repertoires in COVID-19. Clones were sequenced by immunoSEQ multiplex PCR, and TCRdb holds only the in-frame ones, with some missing. The sample lists about 150,000 clones, more than 65% occurring once. Sequencing was performed on peripheral blood. Receptor source: a man in his sixties with acute or convalescent COVID-19. Each CDR3 is given with its conserved first and last residue. A D gene is named only where the DNA matches it firmly. Expanded clones are given a class, and other clones once, few, many or no size at all.

abundance	d_gene	j_gene	v_gene	CDR3aa	CDR3nt
NA	NA	TRBJ2-1	TRBV24-1	CATARHSEQFF	TGTGCCACCGCCCGCCATAGTGAGCAGTTCTTC
NA	TRBD2	TRBJ2-3	TRBV18	CASSRDAGGSTDTQYF	TGTGCCAGCTCACGGGACGCGGGAGGGAGCACAGATACGCAGTATTTT
many	TRBD1	TRBJ1-5	TRBV7-2	CASSVDRGNQPQHF	TGTGCCAGCAGCGTTGACAGGGGCAATCAGCCCCAGCATTTT
many	NA	TRBJ2-7	TRBV5-5	CASSLVGTGSYEQYF	TGTGCCAGCAGCTTGGTGGGCACTGGCTCCTACGAGCAGTACTTC
NA	TRBD2	TRBJ2-1	TRBV27	CASTVAGEAYNEQFF	TGTGCCAGCACTGTAGCGGGAGAGGCTTACAATGAGCAGTTCTTC
NA	TRBD1	TRBJ1-1	TRBV5-1	CASSFSTGGGTEAFF	TGCGCCAGCAGCTTTTCGACAGGGGGAGGCACTGAAGCTTTCTTT
NA	NA	TRBJ2-7	TRBV15	CATSRARWATGEQYF	TGTGCCACCAGCAGAGCTCGCTGGGCAACTGGCGAGCAGTACTTC
few	NA	TRBJ2-2	TRBV12-3/TRBV12-4	CASSLGGQLFF	TGTGCCAGCAGTTTGGGAGGCCAGCTGTTTTTT
NA	NA	TRBJ1-1	TRBV28	CASSSTGQVYTEAFF	TGTGCCAGCAGTTCTACAGGGCAAGTTTACACTGAAGCTTTCTTT
NA	NA	TRBJ1-4	TRBV24-1	CATSSGDGEKLFF	TGTGCCACCAGTTCAGGGGATGGCGAAAAACTGTTTTTT
few	TRBD2	TRBJ2-4	TRBV15	CATSAGVRNIQYF	TGTGCCACCAGCGCGGGGGTGCGAAACATTCAGTACTTC
NA	TRBD2	TRBJ2-7	TRBV5-5	CASSLPAGAESYEQYF	TGTGCCAGCAGCTTGCCAGCGGGAGCTGAATCCTACGAGCAGTACTTC
NA	TRBD2	TRBJ2-7	TRBV4-2	CASSQDSSGSEQYF	TGTGCCAGCAGCCAAGATAGTAGCGGGTCCGAGCAGTACTTC
NA	NA	TRBJ2-2	TRBV5-1	CASSLLGWGADTGELFF	TGCGCCAGCAGCCTCCTGGGGTGGGGCGCGGACACCGGGGAGCTGTTTTTT
NA	NA	TRBJ2-7	TRBV2	CASSPGQFEQYF	TGTGCCAGCAGTCCCGGACAGTTCGAGCAGTACTTC
few	TRBD1	TRBJ1-5	TRBV19	CASSRGQGVSNQPQHF	TGTGCCAGTAGCAGGGGACAGGGGGTGAGCAATCAGCCCCAGCATTTT
few	TRBD1	TRBJ2-2	TRBV11-3	CASSSTGSGAGELFF	TGTGCCAGCAGCTCGACAGGGTCTGGGGCCGGGGAGCTGTTTTTT
once	NA	TRBJ1-1	TRBV19	CASSPGGRVSGAFF	TGTGCCAGTAGTCCCGGAGGTCGGGTAAGCGGAGCTTTCTTT
NA	TRBD2	TRBJ2-7	TRBV3-1/TRBV3-2	CASEQRGSYEQYF	TGTGCCAGCGAACAGCGGGGTTCCTACGAGCAGTACTTC
NA	TRBD2	TRBJ2-5	TRBV25-1	CASSEAPYGGGDRETQYF	TGTGCCAGCAGTGAAGCCCCCTATGGTGGGGGGGATAGAGAGACCCAGTACTTC
few	TRBD1	TRBJ1-5	TRBV27	CASSQHVTGVSSQPQHF	TGTGCCAGCAGTCAGCACGTCACAGGGGTTTCAAGTCAGCCCCAGCATTTT
NA	NA	TRBJ2-7	TRBV6-5	CASSRTASSYEQYF	TGTGCCAGCAGTCGGACTGCGAGCTCCTACGAGCAGTACTTC
NA	TRBD1	TRBJ2-3	TRBV18	CASSPPGQGIRRTDTQYF	TGTGCCAGCTCACCGCCGGGACAGGGGATCAGGAGGACAGATACGCAGTATTTT
NA	NA	TRBJ1-5	TRBV5-1	CASSSTGGTNQPQHF	TGCGCCAGCAGCTCAACGGGAGGGACCAATCAGCCCCAGCATTTT
NA	TRBD2	TRBJ2-1	TRBV4-2	CASSQDPGGYSYNEQFF	TGTGCCAGCAGCCAAGATCCGGGGGGTTATTCCTACAATGAGCAGTTCTTC
few	TRBD1	TRBJ1-4	TRBV5-1	CASSLQGRAEKLFF	TGCGCCAGCAGCTTACAGGGGCGGGCTGAAAAACTGTTTTTT
once	NA	TRBJ1-5	TRBV7-5	CVRSFGTPSSNQPQHF	TGTGTCAGAAGCTTTGGGACACCAAGTAGCAATCAGCCCCAGCATTTT